These 25 T cell receptor beta chains were all obtained from the same sample, sequenced in a study of blood T cells in healthy people across ages. A second PCR of 7 to 11 cycles used a sample-barcoded 5' primer and a J-beta primer mix. TCRdb independently ran MiXCR on the 5' RACE reads; one entry per CDR3 protein. The sample carries some 1.5 million distinct CDR3 sequences, 40% to 45% recorded once. Sequenced input: blood. All receptors derive from a woman aged 18-30 years in good health.

The chain combines TRBV20-1 with TRBJ2-1, with TRBD2 matching over 12 bases. The V gene's germline CDR1 is DFQATT and CDR2 SNEGSKA (reference sequence). V was pared by 4 bases and J by 5 bases, with 9 bases of the junction left unmatched. The CDR3 spans 16 residues. The CDR3 region is CSATRTSGNPNNEQFF. CDR3 nucleotide sequence: TGCAGTGCTACCAGGACTAGCGGGAATCCCAACAATGAGCAGTTCTTC.

CDR3 loop: CASSLTSGTQYF. The DNA of the CDR3 is TGTGCCAGCAGCTTAACGTCGGGGACCCAGTACTTC. This sequence joins TRBV7-9 and TRBJ2-5; D is uncertain. Deletions cut 2 bases from V and 7 bases from J, with 8 bases between. The CDR3 has 12 amino acids. Per germline, CDR1 SEHNR and CDR2 FQNEAQ (reference sequence).

The J gene is TRBJ1-2, the V gene TRBV7-2, with D possibly TRBD1 on 5 matching bases. Germline V gene lookup returns CDR1 SGHTA and CDR2 FQGNSA. The germline V and J ends were trimmed by 7 bases and 8 bases, with 17 bases remaining between them. This CDR3 has 13 amino acids. The CDR3 reads CASIPTREVGYTF. The CDR3 region has the DNA TGTGCCAGCATCCCGACCAGGGAAGTCGGCTACACCTTC.

V and J are TRBV6-1 and TRBJ2-7; 8 nucleotides align to TRBD1. After removal of 2 bases from V and 2 bases from J, the junction contained 8 bases not matched to a gene. Germline lookup yields CDR1 MNHNS and CDR2 SASEGT. CDR3 length equals 16 residues. This CDR3 reads CASSEPETGEAYEQYF. CDR3 coding DNA: TGTGCCAGCAGTGAACCCGAGACAGGGGAGGCCTACGAGCAGTACTTC.

This clonotype occurred many times. The chain uses TRBV14 and TRBJ2-7; D is perhaps TRBD2 (5 bases). V lost 3 bases, J lost 1 base, and 13 bases lay in between. The CDR3 runs to 15 residues. Germline CDR1 reads SGHDN; CDR2 reads FVKESK. In DNA form, the CDR3 reads TGTGCCAGCAGCCACGGGGTGTTAACATCCTACGAGCAGTACTTC. Translating gives CASSHGVLTSYEQYF. Full variable domain (rest looked up from reference TRBV14 and TRBJ2-7): EAGVTQFPSHSVIEKGQTVTLRCDPISGHDNLYWYRRVMGKEIKFLLHFVKESKQDESGMPNNRFLAERTGGTYSTLKVQPAELEDSGVYFCASSHGVLTSYEQYFGPGTRLTVT.

On this clonotype itself: With a much larger clone just one base away, this may be a read error. This rearrangement joins TRBV6-1 to TRBJ2-1; D remains ambiguous. With the DNA end fitting TRBJ2-7 better, the J assignment may be wrong. Germline values: CDR1 MNHNS, CDR2 SASEGT. This CDR3 contains 15 residues. The CDR3 DNA reads TGTGCCAGCAGTGGGCTCTATCGTTCCTACAATGAGCAGTACTTC. Protein sequence: CASSGLYRSYNEQYF.

A word on this clonotype: The junction departs from the called germline gene at one end, perhaps through a read error. V gene TRBV28 combines with J gene TRBJ2-1, with D tentatively TRBD2 (6 bases). The CDR3 contains 12 residues. Germline CDR1 is MDHEN and CDR2 is SYDVKM. Written as DNA, the CDR3 is TGTGCCACCAAGACTAGTTACAATGTGCAGTTCTTC. Translating it yields CATKTSYNVQFF.

The chain carries TRBV27 and TRBJ2-1, with 7 bases identical to TRBD2. Looked up from germline, CDR1 is MNHEY and CDR2 is SMNVEV (reference sequence). With V trimmed by 5 bases and J by 6 bases, 7 bases remained unmatched. CDR3 length equals 14 residues. The CDR3 DNA follows: TGTGCCAGCAGTGGGCGGGAGTACAGCAATGAGCAGTTCTTC. This codes for CASSGREYSNEQFF.

This CDR3 is CASRGPRRGGTEAFF. CDR3 DNA: TGTGCCAGCAGGGGACCCAGACGGGGCGGAACTGAAGCTTTCTTT. The genes are TRBV27 and TRBJ1-1; a weak D match, TRBD1 (5 bases). The germline V gene encodes CDR1 MNHEY and CDR2 SMNVEV (reference sequence). Trimming left V 6 bases short and J 5 bases short, with 19 bases between. CDR3 length equals 15 residues.

This clonotype has a handful of counts. This chain joins TRBV12-3 or TRBV12-4 and TRBJ2-6; 8 bases match TRBD1. V was clipped by 4 bases and J by 4 bases; unmatched bases: 3. The CDR3 is 15 amino acids. The DNA of the CDR3 is TGTGCCAGCAGTTCAGGGGGCTCCGGGGCCAACGTCCTGACTTTC. Translated, it gives CASSSGGSGANVLTF.

This clonotype has just a few counts. This chain uses TRBV12-3 or TRBV12-4 with TRBJ1-5, with 7 bases that match TRBD1. The CDR3 runs to 13 residues. Trimming took 7 bases from V and 9 from J; bases not matched to a gene: 9. The CDR3 is CASIHGGGRPQHF. In DNA form, the CDR3 reads TGTGCCAGCATCCATGGAGGGGGCCGGCCCCAGCATTTT.

V is TRBV20-1 and J is TRBJ1-4; D remains ambiguous. This CDR3 comprises 15 residues. From germline, CDR1 is DFQATT and CDR2 SNEGSKA (reference sequence). Trimming stripped 0 bases from V and 0 bases from J, with 8 bases between. The CDR3 is CSARESGATNEKLFF. Written as DNA, the CDR3 is TGCAGTGCTAGAGAGAGTGGAGCAACTAATGAAAAACTGTTTTTT.

This clonotype has more than one count but fewer than ten. The chain employs TRBV20-1 and TRBJ2-5, with D possibly matching TRBD2 (10 bases). Germline CDR1 and CDR2: DFQATT and SNEGSKA (reference sequence). The CDR3 contains 18 residues. V dropped 5 bases and J dropped 5 bases, with 30 bases sitting between them. The CDR3 sequence: CSAQSGQGRLAGVETQYF. The CDR3 DNA is TGCAGTGCTCAGTCGGGACAGGGAAGGCTAGCGGGAGTCGAGACCCAGTACTTC.

A word on this clonotype: This sequence may be a read error, since a much larger clone differs from it by one base. The chain has TRBV12-3 or TRBV12-4 and TRBJ1-2; D gene uncertain. The CDR3 sequence is 14 residues long. V dropped 6 bases and J dropped 1 base, with 12 bases sitting between them. This CDR3 reads CASRGDLFNYGYTF. For the CDR3, the DNA is TGTGCCAGCAGAGGCGATCTGTTTAACTATGGCTACACCTTC.

A note on this clonotype: One base away lies a much larger clone, so this may be a sequencing read error. This chain links TRBV20-1 with TRBJ2-5, with 13 bases aligning to TRBD2. CDR3 length equals 18 residues. V shed 0 bases and J 11 bases; nucleotides not matched to a gene: 18. Germline V gives CDR1 DFQATT, CDR2 SNEGSKA (reference sequence). This CDR3 is CSARDVGLAGETYNEQYF. DNA for the CDR3: TGCAGTGCTAGAGATGTAGGACTAGCGGGGGAAACCTACAATGAGCAGTACTTC.

This chain uses TRBV12-3 or TRBV12-4 with TRBJ2-3; tentative D call: TRBD2 (6 bases). The CDR3 has 16 amino acids. Trimming shortened V by 8 bases and J by 2 bases, and 20 bases separated the two germline ends. CDR3 residues: CASEGGWHGATDTQYF. DNA for the CDR3: TGTGCCAGCGAAGGAGGGTGGCACGGGGCCACAGATACGCAGTATTTT.

V and J are TRBV10-3 and TRBJ1-1; 7 bases match TRBD1. This CDR3 has 15 amino acids. Germline values: CDR1 ENHRY, CDR2 SYGVKD. V lost 9 bases, J lost 4 bases, and 14 bases stayed unmatched. The CDR3 reads CAIKPGEGGSTEAFF. In DNA, the CDR3 is TGTGCCATAAAACCGGGAGAAGGGGGCAGCACTGAAGCTTTCTTT.

This clonotype was detected a few times. This rearrangement joins TRBV20-1 to TRBJ2-7, with D possibly matching TRBD2 (6 bases). This CDR3 spans 13 amino acids. Germline CDR1 DFQATT, CDR2 SNEGSKA (reference sequence). The germline V and J ends were trimmed by 5 bases and 0 bases, with 11 bases remaining between them. DNA for the CDR3: TGCAGTGCTGGAGGCGGGAACTCCTACGAGCAGTACTTC. This codes for CSAGGGNSYEQYF.

V usage is TRBV6-6 and J usage is TRBJ2-1; 7 positions agree with TRBD2. The CDR3 loop spans 15 amino acids. Trimming cost V 2 bases and J 9 bases; bases outside gene matches: 10. The V gene's germline CDR1 is MNHNY and CDR2 SVGAGI (reference sequence). Written as DNA, the CDR3 is TGTGCCAGCAGTTACCCCCAGGGAGGGACCGGTGAGCAGTTCTTC. Translation: CASSYPQGGTGEQFF.

The chain recombines TRBV7-9 with TRBJ1-1; a weak D match, TRBD1 (6 bases). Trimming removed 7 bases from V and 3 bases from J, with 15 bases in between. Germline V lookup: CDR1 SEHNR, CDR2 FQNEAQ (reference sequence). The CDR3 extends over 14 amino acids. For the CDR3, the DNA is TGTGCCAGCACCCCACAGGGTGGGGACACTGAAGCTTTCTTT. This encodes CASTPQGGDTEAFF.

This clonotype was counted a few times. This chain uses TRBV20-1 with TRBJ1-5, with D hard to call. V was shortened by 6 bases and J by 2 bases, with 20 bases between the two germline ends. This CDR3 is built from 16 residues. In germline, CDR1 is DFQATT, CDR2 SNEGSKA (reference sequence). CDR3 nucleotide sequence: TGCAGTGCGAGGGTTCTCAGGAGAGCGGGCAATCAGCCCCAGCATTTT. Translated, it gives CSARVLRRAGNQPQHF.

The chain is built from TRBV7-2 and TRBJ2-1; the match to TRBD2 covers 7 bases. Looked up from germline, CDR1 is SGHTA and CDR2 is FQGNSA. J was trimmed by 5 bases and V by 5 bases; bases with no gene match: 3. The CDR3 runs to 13 residues. This CDR3 is CASSVSGDNEQFF. The CDR3 bases are TGTGCCAGCAGCGTGAGCGGGGACAATGAGCAGTTCTTC.

The chain employs TRBV4-3 and TRBJ2-3; 11 nucleotides agree with TRBD2. The CDR3 has 14 residues. V shed 8 bases and J 5 bases; nucleotides not matched to a gene: 6. Germline values: CDR1 LGHNA, CDR2 YSLEER. CDR3 bases: TGCGCCAGCGCCCAAGGGACTAGCGGAGATACGCAGTATTTT. Encoded protein: CASAQGTSGDTQYF.

This clonotype has a count of ten or more. The chain carries TRBV2 and TRBJ1-1; D gene ambiguous. CDR1 SNHLY and CDR2 FYNNEI come from the germline V gene. V lost 3 bases and J lost 0, with 5 bases in between. This CDR3 is built from 13 residues. The CDR3 DNA sequence: TGTGCCAGCAGTGACCAAGTGAACACTGAAGCTTTCTTT. Residues: CASSDQVNTEAFF.

This chain links TRBV29-1 with TRBJ1-1, with D unresolved. Germline loops: CDR1 SQVTM, CDR2 ANQGSEA. This CDR3 contains 13 residues. Between the trimmed V and J ends, which lost 4 bases and 0 bases, there was a span of 9 bases. The CDR3 DNA sequence: TGCAGCGTTGCTAGACTTTTGAACACTGAAGCTTTCTTT. As protein: CSVARLLNTEAFF. Full variable domain (missing parts from reference TRBV29-1 and TRBJ1-1): SAVISQKPSRDICQRGTSLTIQCQVDSQVTMMFWYRQQPGQSLTLIATANQGSEATYESGFVIDKFPISRPNLTFSTLTVSNMSPEDSSIYLCSVARLLNTEAFFGQGTRLTVV.